These 26 T cell receptor beta chains came from one sample sequenced in a study of T cells in Graves' hyperthyroidism and ophthalmopathy. TCR beta CDR3 regions were amplified from RNA transcripts. Carried out on the TCR CDR3, a first-round RT-PCR used the HTBI primer set. A single record per CDR3 protein comes from TCRdb applying MiXCR to the multiplex PCR reads. The table records fewer than 350,000 distinct CDR3 sequences, roughly 15% of them present only once. Material: blood. The receptors come from a woman in her fifties or sixties with Graves' hyperthyroidism that later progressed to Graves' ophthalmopathy.

The chain is built from TRBV7-2 and TRBJ1-1; TRBD1 matches at 11 bases. V dropped 6 bases and J dropped 5; count of bases not matched to a gene: 5. CDR3 length equals 14 residues. CDR1 and CDR2 from the germline V gene are SGHTA and FQGNSA. CDR3 in DNA: TGTGCCAGCAGAGGGACAGGGGGAAGTACTGAAGCTTTCTTT. The encoded protein is CASRGTGGSTEAFF. The full variable domain, with the rest looked up from reference TRBV7-2 and TRBJ1-1, is GAGVSQSPSNKVTEKGKDVELRCDPISGHTALYWYRQSLGQGLEFLIYFQGNSAPDKSGLPSDRFSAERTGGSVSTLTIQRTQQEDSAVYLCASRGTGGSTEAFFGQGTRLTVV.

This clonotype was counted between two and nine times. The V call is TRBV7-6, the J call TRBJ2-3; D remains unclear. CDR3 size: 14 residues. V was pared by 5 bases and J by 1 base, with 10 bases between. CDR1 SGHVS and CDR2 FNYEAQ come from the germline V gene. CDR3 in amino acids: CASSPRVGTDTQYF. CDR3 DNA: TGTGCCAGCAGCCCCCGCGTGGGCACAGATACGCAGTATTTT.

This clonotype showed up many times. The CDR3 DNA reads TGTGCCAGCAGTTTAGTAGGCAGTCATCAGCCCCAGCATTTT. This codes for CASSLVGSHQPQHF. The chain combines TRBV12-3 or TRBV12-4 with TRBJ1-5, with D unclear. Trimming removed 1 base from V and 5 bases from J, with 9 bases in between. The CDR3 has 14 amino acids.

This clonotype was found a few times. The V gene is TRBV6-1, the J gene TRBJ2-1; 10 nucleotides line up with TRBD2. CDR3 length: 17 amino acids. Germline V gives CDR1 MNHNS, CDR2 SASEGT. With 5 bases clipped from V and 4 bases from J, the junction kept 11 bases outside the gene matches. This CDR3 is CASSLLVAGGGYNEQFF. Written as DNA, the CDR3 is TGTGCCAGCAGTCTACTTGTAGCGGGAGGAGGATACAATGAGCAGTTCTTC.

This clonotype was recorded at least ten times. This rearrangement joins TRBV28 to TRBJ1-2; TRBD1 is a possible D gene (5 bases). Looked up from germline, CDR1 is MDHEN and CDR2 is SYDVKM. The V end was cut by 5 bases, the J end by 4 bases, with 20 bases between. The CDR3 spans 16 residues. CDR3 nucleotide sequence: TGTGCCAGCAGTCCCCGGACATTCTTAGGAAGCTATGGCTACACCTTC. It yields the protein CASSPRTFLGSYGYTF.

This clonotype was seen a few times. The chain recombines TRBV2 with TRBJ2-7, with TRBD1 identical over 7 bases. Germline V gene data show CDR1 as SNHLY and CDR2 as FYNNEI. V was clipped by 4 bases and J by 4 bases; unmatched bases: 4. The CDR3 runs to 13 residues. CDR3 loop: CASSGTGQYEQYF. For the CDR3, the DNA is TGTGCCAGCAGTGGGACAGGTCAATACGAGCAGTACTTC.

The V gene is TRBV2, the J gene TRBJ2-1; D not certain. Looked up from germline, CDR1 is SNHLY and CDR2 is FYNNEI. Trimming shortened V by 5 bases and J by 4 bases, and 15 bases separated the two germline ends. CDR3 length: 15 residues. CDR3 DNA: TGTGCCAGCAGTCCGGGTGGGCAGCCTTACAATGAGCAGTTCTTC. It specifies CASSPGGQPYNEQFF. Drawing the rest from reference TRBV2 and TRBJ2-1, the complete variable domain is EPEVTQTPSHQVTQMGQEVILRCVPISNHLYFYWYRQILGQKVEFLVSFYNNEISEKSEIFDDQFSVERPDGSNFTLKIRSTKLEDSAMYFCASSPGGQPYNEQFFGPGTRLTVL.

The chain recombines TRBV12-3 or TRBV12-4 with TRBJ1-5; 10 bases line up with TRBD1. The CDR3 runs 18 residues. V dropped 6 bases and J dropped 6; count of bases not matched to a gene: 17. DNA of the CDR3: TGTGCCAGCAGCTTACGATGGACAGGGGGAGACCCGGGTCAGCCCCAGCATTTT. This translates into CASSLRWTGGDPGQPQHF.

The sample holds many counts of this clonotype. The CDR3 region is CASSPDINYGYTF. The CDR3 nucleotides are TGTGCCAGCAGCCCGGACATTAACTATGGCTACACCTTC. The rearrangement joins TRBV11-1 to TRBJ1-2; D may be TRBD1 (5 bases). V lost 5 bases, J lost 1 base, and 8 bases lay in between. Germline loops: CDR1 SGHAT, CDR2 FQDESV (reference sequence). The CDR3 contains 13 residues.

The sample holds many counts of this clonotype. The chain uses TRBV27 and TRBJ1-1; D uncertain. Germline V gene data show CDR1 as MNHEY and CDR2 as SMNVEV (reference sequence). Trimming removed 5 bases from V and 1 base from J, with 14 bases in between. The CDR3 length is 15 residues. Here the CDR3 reads CASSPYLGTNTEAFF. The CDR3 DNA reads as TGTGCCAGCAGTCCCTACCTCGGTACGAACACTGAAGCTTTCTTT.

This clonotype was counted ten times or more. The chain carries TRBV29-1 and TRBJ2-2; 16 bases map to TRBD2. The CDR3 contains 17 residues. With V trimmed by 5 bases and J by 4 bases, 7 bases remained unmatched. Per the germline V gene, CDR1 is SQVTM and CDR2 is ANQGSEA. In DNA form, the CDR3 reads TGCAGCGTTCGTCCCGGGACTAGCGGGAGGGCCACCGGGGAGCTGTTTTTT. The encoded protein is CSVRPGTSGRATGELFF.

On this clonotype itself: An end of the junction does not agree with germline; a read error may underlie this. V gene TRBV10-3 combines with J gene TRBJ2-7, with a tentative D call TRBD1 (5 bases). The CDR3 is 12 residues long. Germline V gene data show CDR1 as ENHRY and CDR2 as SYGVKD. The CDR3 sequence: CAISERGLEEYF. The CDR3 DNA sequence: TGTGCCATCAGTGAGAGGGGTCTCGAGGAGTACTTC.

V gene TRBV2 combines with J gene TRBJ1-4, with a tentative D call TRBD1 (6 bases). Trimming cost V 7 bases and J 0 bases, with 9 bases left between them. This CDR3 comprises 14 residues. Per the germline V gene, CDR1 is SNHLY and CDR2 is FYNNEI. The CDR3 region has the DNA TGTGCCAGCACGGACAGTGCAACTAATGAAAAACTGTTTTTT. As protein: CASTDSATNEKLFF.

This clonotype appeared many times. This rearrangement joins TRBV12-3 or TRBV12-4 to TRBJ2-3; TRBD2 matches at 8 bases. After removal of 0 bases from V and 3 bases from J, the junction contained 8 bases not matched to a gene. CDR3 length: 17 amino acids. The CDR3 region is CASSLARLARRTDTQYF. In DNA form, the CDR3 reads TGTGCCAGCAGTTTAGCGAGACTAGCGAGAAGGACAGATACGCAGTATTTT.

DNA of the CDR3: TGTGCCAGTAGTCCGACTGGGGACACGGATTCACCCCTCCACTTT. Translating gives CASSPTGDTDSPLHF. This chain joins TRBV19 and TRBJ1-6, with D possibly being TRBD1 (6 bases). V was clipped by 5 bases and J by 8 bases, with 16 bases between them. The germline V gene has CDR1 LNHDA and CDR2 SQIVND (reference sequence). The CDR3 extends over 15 amino acids.

V is TRBV29-1 and J is TRBJ1-1, with D unclear. The CDR3 is 11 residues long. V lost 6 bases to trimming and J lost 8 bases, with 13 bases between them. CDR1 and CDR2 (germline): SQVTM, ANQGSEA. The DNA for the CDR3 is TGCAGCGTACTCGGACGGGAGGAAGCTTTCTTT. Translated: CSVLGREEAFF. Combining the CDR3 with reference TRBV29-1 and TRBJ1-1 gives the whole variable domain SAVISQKPSRDICQRGTSLTIQCQVDSQVTMMFWYRQQPGQSLTLIATANQGSEATYESGFVIDKFPISRPNLTFSTLTVSNMSPEDSSIYLCSVLGREEAFFGQGTRLTVV.

This clonotype was seen repeatedly, ten times or more. J is TRBJ2-7 and V is TRBV2, with 9 bases that match TRBD1. The CDR3 is made up of 13 amino acids. Losses at the gene ends were 6 bases for V and 4 bases for J; bases not matched to a gene: 4. Germline-derived CDR1 and CDR2 are SNHLY and FYNNEI. CDR3 protein: CASRSGQGYEQYF. CDR3 bases: TGTGCCAGCAGGTCGGGACAGGGATACGAGCAGTACTTC.

This chain uses TRBV14 with TRBJ1-1; D is uncertain. Germline values: CDR1 SGHDN, CDR2 FVKESK. The CDR3 runs 15 residues. Trimming shortened V by 0 bases and J by 6 bases, and 14 bases separated the two germline ends. DNA for the CDR3: TGTGCCAGCAGCCAAGATCCCGGCGGGAAACCTGAAGCTTTCTTT. This translates into CASSQDPGGKPEAFF.

In its sample, this clonotype was seen many times. The gene calls are TRBV24-1 and TRBJ2-1; 12 nucleotides agree with TRBD2. Germline V gene sequence: CDR1 KGHDR, CDR2 SFDVKD. The CDR3 is made up of 17 amino acids. The V segment lost 4 bases and the J segment 8 bases; nucleotides outside the gene matches: 11. The DNA for the CDR3 is TGTGCCACCAGTGACTACTCTAGCGGGAGGGTCAAGGATGAGCAGTTCTTC. It translates to CATSDYSSGRVKDEQFF.

This clonotype came up many times. This chain links TRBV20-1 with TRBJ1-1; D not certain. This CDR3 comprises 12 residues. V shed 1 base and J shed 5 bases, with 8 bases lying between them. The germline CDR1 and CDR2 sequences are DFQATT and SNEGSKA (reference sequence). The CDR3 sequence: CSARVSSTEAFF. CDR3 bases: TGCAGTGCTAGAGTAAGTTCGACTGAAGCTTTCTTT.

The sample holds many counts of this clonotype. The chain couples TRBV30 to TRBJ1-6; a weak D match, TRBD1 (5 bases). CDR1 is GTSNPN and CDR2 is SVGIG in the germline V gene (reference sequence). The CDR3 has 13 amino acids. The V end lost 0 bases, the J end lost 10 bases, and 10 bases lay between the germline ends. The CDR3: CAWSVLGGSPLHF. The CDR3 region has the DNA TGTGCCTGGAGTGTACTGGGGGGGTCACCCCTCCACTTT.

This clonotype came up many times. The J gene is TRBJ2-7, the V gene TRBV10-2; D gene unclear. The germline V gene encodes CDR1 WSHSY and CDR2 SAAADI. Trimming removed 3 bases from V and 6 bases from J, with 9 bases in between. The CDR3 is made up of 12 amino acids. The CDR3 DNA is TGCGCCAGCAGTGAAAAGGGTAGCGAGCAGTACTTC. Its protein product is CASSEKGSEQYF.

This clonotype occurred many times. One end of the junction does not line up with germline, which may come from a read error. This rearrangement joins TRBV20-1 to TRBJ2-3; no clear D. This CDR3 comprises 15 residues. From germline, CDR1 is DFQATT and CDR2 SNEGSKA (reference sequence). CDR3 amino acids: CSAREVPRATDTQYF. The CDR3 coding sequence is TGCAGTGCTCGAGAGGTCCCTAGAGCCACAGATACGCAGTATTTT.

This clonotype has a count of ten or more. J is TRBJ1-1 and V is TRBV25-1; D gene unclear. The length of the CDR3 is 14 residues. The V gene lost 4 bases and the J gene lost 5 bases, with 14 bases spanning the gap. The germline V gene encodes CDR1 MGHDK and CDR2 SYGVNS. The CDR3 loop reads CASSVTDGRTEAFF. DNA for the CDR3: TGTGCCAGCAGTGTTACGGATGGAAGGACTGAAGCTTTCTTT.

This clonotype was picked up many times. The V call is TRBV6-1, the J call TRBJ1-1; 7 bases fit TRBD1. V dropped 6 bases and J dropped 1; count of bases not matched to a gene: 11. The CDR3 contains 16 residues. In germline, CDR1 is MNHNS, CDR2 SASEGT. CDR3 nucleotides: TGTGCCAGCAGACAACAGGGGCTGGGAGGGAACACTGAAGCTTTCTTT. The encoded protein is CASRQQGLGGNTEAFF.

In this sample, this clonotype turned up many times. The V gene is TRBV12-3 or TRBV12-4, the J gene TRBJ1-4; tentative D call: TRBD1 (5 bases). The germline V and J ends were trimmed by 8 bases and 5 bases, with 12 bases remaining between them. The CDR3 loop spans 13 amino acids. The CDR3 coding sequence is TGTGCCAGCTTACGGGGGGGGAATGAAAAACTGTTTTTT. This sequence encodes CASLRGGNEKLFF.